This T cell receptor beta chain was retrieved from a study of blood T cell repertoires in COVID-19. Study as a whole: The United States, Italy and Spain supplied acute and convalescent COVID-19 samples. T cells, B-cell-depleted T cells, or PBMCs provided the cDNA or gDNA that served as material.

Original analysis: Estimates of nucleated cell counts were drawn from the amplification of reference gene primers. Profiling relied on immunoSEQ multiplex PCR, and the TCRdb table lists in-frame clones only, not all of them. V, J and clone size are those of that table, while D and trimming were read from the DNA. The sample holds roughly 170,000 clones, roughly 70% seen once. V was pared by 0 bases and J by 9 bases, with 13 bases between. The CDR3 covers 14 residues. Looked up from germline, CDR1 is SGDLS and CDR2 is YYNGEE. Sample: peripheral blood. The TCR originated in a woman aged 80 or over with acute or convalescent COVID-19. V gene TRBV9 combines with J gene TRBJ2-1; D remains ambiguous. As DNA, the CDR3 is TGTGCCAGCAGCGTAGCCCCGGGTTTGAGTGAGCAGTTCTTC. Translated, it gives CASSVAPGLSEQFF. The full variable domain, completed using reference TRBV9 and TRBJ2-1, is DSGVTQTPKHLITATGQRVTLRCSPRSGDLSVYWYQQSLDQGLQFLIQYYNGEERAKGNILERFSAQQFPDLHSELNLSSLELGDSALYFCASSVAPGLSEQFFGPGTRLTVL.